The 21 T cell receptor beta chains reported below all come from one sample, sequenced in a study of cytomegalovirus exposure and HLA in healthy donors. Clones were sequenced by immunoSEQ multiplex PCR, and TCRdb holds only the in-frame ones, with some missing. This sample carries about 150,000 clones, more than 80% of them seen once, and the ten largest clones take less than 8%. The material sequenced was PBMCs. The receptors were gathered from a young woman in good health and CMV-seropositive.

The V gene is TRBV5-6, the J gene TRBJ2-7, with 7 positions matching TRBD1. Trimming cost V 2 bases and J 1 base; bases outside gene matches: 3. CDR3 size: 14 residues. CDR1 SGHDT and CDR2 YYEEEE come from the germline V gene. CDR3 sequence: CASSLGTVSYEQYF. The CDR3 DNA follows: TGTGCCAGCAGCTTAGGGACAGTATCCTACGAGCAGTACTTC.

The V call is TRBV6-5, the J call TRBJ1-2, with D unclear. The CDR3 consists of 13 residues. Germline values: CDR1 MNHEY, CDR2 SVGAGI. V lost 7 bases and J lost 4, with 13 bases in between. CDR3 loop: CASMSTLRYGYTF. CDR3 DNA: TGTGCCAGCATGTCCACTCTTCGCTATGGCTACACCTTC.

This chain joins TRBV5-1 and TRBJ2-2, with TRBD1 identical over 8 bases. V lost 4 bases, J lost 0 bases, and 5 bases stayed unmatched. This CDR3 contains 16 residues. From germline, CDR1 is SGHRS and CDR2 YFSETQ. CDR3 sequence: CASSPGQEPNTGELFF. DNA for the CDR3: TGCGCCAGCAGCCCGGGACAGGAGCCGAACACCGGGGAGCTGTTTTTT.

This clone has only one observation. The V and J genes are TRBV10-3 and TRBJ2-1; 10 bases fit TRBD1. CDR1 is ENHRY, CDR2 SYGVKD, per germline. V gave up 4 bases and J gave up 7 bases; unmatched junction bases: 4. The CDR3 spans 14 residues. The CDR3 nucleotides read TGTGCCATCAGTGGACAGGGGGCACGGAATGAGCAGTTCTTC. It yields the protein CAISGQGARNEQFF.

In nucleotides, the CDR3 is TGTGCCAGCAGAACGCTAGCGGGGGGTTACAATGAGCAGTTCTTC. This translates into CASRTLAGGYNEQFF. The chain is built from TRBV2 and TRBJ2-1; 11 bases fit TRBD2. Germline lookup yields CDR1 SNHLY and CDR2 FYNNEI. Germline trimming cut 6 bases from V and 4 bases from J; bases unmatched to any gene: 5. The CDR3 contains 15 residues.

V gene TRBV5-1 combines with J gene TRBJ2-2; 10 bases line up with TRBD2. Germline V gene lookup returns CDR1 SGHRS and CDR2 YFSETQ. This CDR3 is 15 amino acids long. Trimming took 1 base from V and 4 from J; bases not matched to a gene: 1. The CDR3 protein is CASSLWTSGTGELFF. In nucleotides, the CDR3 is TGCGCCAGCAGCTTGTGGACTAGCGGCACCGGGGAGCTGTTTTTT. Drawing the rest from reference TRBV5-1 and TRBJ2-2, the complete variable domain is KAGVTQTPRYLIKTRGQQVTLSCSPISGHRSVSWYQQTPGQGLQFLFEYFSETQRNKGNFPGRFSGRQFSNSRSEMNVSTLELGDSALYLCASSLWTSGTGELFFGEGSRLTVL.

This chain connects TRBV7-9 to TRBJ2-3, with 9 bases that match TRBD2. This CDR3 is built from 15 residues. After removal of 5 bases from V and 4 bases from J, the junction contained 7 bases not matched to a gene. From germline, CDR1 is SEHNR and CDR2 FQNEAQ (reference sequence). CDR3 nucleotides: TGTGCCAGCAGCCAAGGAGGCGGGGGGGCAGATACGCAGTATTTT. Translating it yields CASSQGGGGADTQYF.

CDR3 loop: CASSLAAGTFKETQYF. The CDR3 region has the DNA TGCGCCAGCAGCTTGGCCGCAGGGACTTTCAAAGAGACCCAGTACTTC. This sequence joins TRBV5-1 and TRBJ2-5; tentative D call: TRBD2 (6 bases). The germline gives CDR1 SGHRS, CDR2 YFSETQ. There are 16 residues in the CDR3. V lost 0 bases, J lost 3 bases, and 15 bases lay in between.

V gene TRBV11-1 combines with J gene TRBJ2-7, with 12 bases aligning to TRBD1. The CDR3 runs 15 residues. With V trimmed by 6 bases and J by 5 bases, 8 bases remained unmatched. Germline V gene sequence: CDR1 SGHAT, CDR2 FQDESV (reference sequence). The CDR3: CASSPEGTGGNEQYF. Written as DNA, the CDR3 is TGTGCCAGCAGTCCGGAAGGGACAGGGGGCAACGAGCAGTACTTC.

This chain connects TRBV5-1 to TRBJ2-7; 8 bases fit TRBD1. This CDR3 comprises 16 residues. Per the germline V gene, CDR1 is SGHRS and CDR2 is YFSETQ. The junction had 10 bases not matched to a gene; V was cut back by 1 base and J by 4 bases. This chain's CDR3 is CASSLSKDRARYEQYF. The CDR3 region has the DNA TGCGCCAGCAGCTTGAGCAAGGACAGGGCCCGATACGAGCAGTACTTC.

This chain joins TRBV29-1 and TRBJ2-7; 10 positions agree with TRBD1. CDR3 size: 15 residues. Unmatched junction bases numbered 10, after V lost 3 bases and J lost 5 bases. Germline CDR1 is SQVTM and CDR2 is ANQGSEA. The CDR3 protein is CSVEGTGESYNEQYF. The CDR3 DNA follows: TGCAGCGTTGAGGGGACAGGGGAGTCTTACAACGAGCAGTACTTC.

J is TRBJ1-2 and V is TRBV7-8, with TRBD1 matching 7 bases. Germline V gene data show CDR1 as SGHVS and CDR2 as FQNEAQ. This CDR3 is 14 amino acids long. The V segment lost 5 bases and the J segment 6 bases; nucleotides outside the gene matches: 9. The CDR3 region is CASSVDRQGHGYTF. CDR3 DNA sequence: TGTGCCAGCAGCGTAGATAGACAGGGACATGGCTACACCTTC.

The rearrangement joins TRBV4-1 to TRBJ1-1; 8 bases agree with TRBD1. CDR3 length: 14 residues. The V and J ends lost 5 bases and 4 bases, in that order; junction bases with no gene match: 6. Looked up from germline, CDR1 is MGHRA and CDR2 is YSYEKL. CDR3 coding DNA: TGCGCCAGCAGCGACGGACAGGGAATCACTGAAGCTTTCTTT. Translation gives CASSDGQGITEAFF.

V and J are TRBV28 and TRBJ1-2; no clear D gene. Trimming took off 3 bases at V and 8 bases at J, with 19 bases between the two ends. CDR1 MDHEN and CDR2 SYDVKM come from the germline V gene. CDR3 length: 15 residues. The CDR3 spells CASSFVGRKLSGYTF. CDR3 DNA: TGTGCCAGCAGTTTCGTCGGCAGGAAGTTAAGCGGCTACACCTTC.

V and J are TRBV7-3 and TRBJ2-3; 7 bases fit TRBD2. The trim removed 4 bases at V and 10 bases at J, leaving 5 bases unmatched. CDR1 SGHTA and CDR2 FQGTGA come from the germline V gene. The CDR3 runs to 12 residues. CDR3 sequence (DNA): TGTGCCAGCAGCTCCGGACTAGGGGCGCAGTATTTT. Its protein is CASSSGLGAQYF. Drawing the rest from reference TRBV7-3 and TRBJ2-3, the complete variable domain is GAGVSQTPSNKVTEKGKYVELRCDPISGHTALYWYRQSLGQGPEFLIYFQGTGAADDSGLPNDRFFAVRPEGSVSTLKIQRTERGDSAVYLCASSSGLGAQYFGPGTRLTVL.

The gene calls are TRBV11-1 and TRBJ1-1, with D uncertain. CDR3 length: 12 residues. Germline CDR1 SGHAT, CDR2 FQDESV (reference sequence). Trimming removed 3 bases at V and 3 bases at J, with 5 bases between. The CDR3 DNA reads TGTGCCAGCAGCTTGCGGGACACTGAAGCTTTCTTT. It translates to CASSLRDTEAFF.

This clone has only a few counts. This sequence joins TRBV7-6 and TRBJ2-7, with D tentatively TRBD1 (5 bases). V was cut by 5 bases and J by 3 bases, with 14 bases left in between. CDR1 and CDR2 (germline): SGHVS, FNYEAQ. CDR3 length: 14 residues. The CDR3 region is CASSPSTGNYEQYF. CDR3 nucleotides: TGTGCCAGCAGCCCTTCTACAGGTAACTACGAGCAGTACTTC.

This clone was observed once. Other DNA sequences from this sample encode an identical CDR3 as well. The chain employs TRBV11-2 and TRBJ2-5; 7 bases map to TRBD1. The CDR3 spans 13 residues. Per the germline V gene, CDR1 is SGHAT and CDR2 is FQNNGV. With V trimmed by 5 bases and J by 3 bases, 3 bases remained unmatched. CDR3 loop: CASSRDREETQYF. DNA for the CDR3: TGTGCCAGCAGCCGGGACAGAGAAGAGACCCAGTACTTC.

The chain has TRBV6-1 and TRBJ2-3, with a weak D call TRBD2 (6 bases). CDR1 MNHNS and CDR2 SASEGT come from the germline V gene. This CDR3 has 14 residues. The V and J ends lost 7 bases and 4 bases respectively, with 15 bases between them. The CDR3 protein is CASTTTASADTQYF. The CDR3 coding sequence is TGTGCCAGCACGACGACCGCTAGCGCAGATACGCAGTATTTT.

This chain connects TRBV2 to TRBJ2-7; 9 nucleotides match TRBD2. Trimming removed 6 bases from V and 0 bases from J; junction bases left unmatched: 6. The CDR3 loop spans 15 amino acids. Per the germline V gene, CDR1 is SNHLY and CDR2 is FYNNEI. As DNA, the CDR3 is TGTGCCAGCAGACAGAGCGGGGGGATCTCCTACGAGCAGTACTTC. Translating it yields CASRQSGGISYEQYF.

This chain uses TRBV4-1 with TRBJ1-2, with 7 bases fitting TRBD1. The CDR3 is 16 amino acids. The germline CDR1 and CDR2 sequences are MGHRA and YSYEKL. Trimming removed 5 bases from V and 4 bases from J; junction bases left unmatched: 13. CDR3 nucleotide sequence: TGCGCCAGCAGCGTAGGGACAGTAACCTCTTCCTATGGCTACACCTTC. It encodes CASSVGTVTSSYGYTF.